Listed below are T cell receptor beta chains from one sample, sequenced in a study of blood T cell repertoires in COVID-19. Here immunoSEQ multiplex PCR was the method, and the copy in TCRdb shows in-frame clones only, minus some. The table has approximately 90,000 clones, over 75% seen once. The specimen was peripheral blood. These receptors were taken from a human donor in a cohort sampled during active COVID-19. Each CDR3 is given with its conserved first and last residue. The D gene is left open where the match is weak. Some rows have no size entry. The others give once, few or many, or a class for an expanded clone.

>.|TRBJ1-2|.|TRBV2
TGTGCCAGCAGTGATGTGGGCGCTAACTATGGCTACACCTTC
CASSDVGANYGYTF
>TRBD2|TRBJ2-1|few|TRBV4-3
TGCGCCAGCAGCCAAACCAGCGGGAGCGATGAGCAGTTCTTC
CASSQTSGSDEQFF
>.|TRBJ1-5|few|TRBV10-1
TGCGCCAGCAGTGAGGGTAGCGGAGACAATCAGCCCCAGCATTTT
CASSEGSGDNQPQHF
>TRBD2|TRBJ2-1|.|TRBV5-1
TGCGCCAGCAGCCCCTGGCGGGGGGACTACAATGAGCAGTTCTTC
CASSPWRGDYNEQFF
>TRBD1|TRBJ2-7|.|TRBV7-2
TGTGCCAGCAGTGTAGCGACAGGGGGAGGAGAGCAGTACTTC
CASSVATGGGEQYF
>TRBD1|TRBJ2-7|.|TRBV5-1
TGCGCCAGCAGCAAGGGGACAGGGGGCTACGAGCAGTACTTC
CASSKGTGGYEQYF
>.|TRBJ2-1|.|TRBV30
TGTGCCTGGAGTGTATTGGAGAGGAGGCCCCACAATGAGCAGTTCTTC
CAWSVLERRPHNEQFF
>.|TRBJ2-1|.|TRBV7-9
TGTGCCATAGGACTACCCAGGGATGAGCAGTTCTTC
CAIGLPRDEQFF
>.|TRBJ2-7|.|TRBV7-6
TGTGCCAGCAGCTTAGCGGGGGACTCTTCCTACGAGCAGTACTTC
CASSLAGDSSYEQYF
>TRBD1|TRBJ2-3|.|TRBV11-2
TGTGCCAGCAGCTTAGGACAGGGGGCAGATACGCAGTATTTT
CASSLGQGADTQYF
>TRBD2|TRBJ2-7|few|TRBV7-2
TGTGCCAGCAGCCTTAGCGGGAGTGACGAGCAGTACTTC
CASSLSGSDEQYF
>.|TRBJ1-3|.|TRBV9
TGTGCCAGCAGCGTAGCCCCACAGGGAACTGGGGGAAACACCATATATTTT
CASSVAPQGTGGNTIYF
>TRBD1|TRBJ1-6|.|TRBV27
TGTGCCAGCAGTTTGGGTGGCAGGGGGTTTTCACCCCTCCACTTT
CASSLGGRGFSPLHF
>.|TRBJ1-6|.|TRBV5-1
TGCGCCAGCAAGGGGCAGGGGTTTTCACCCCTCCACTTT
CASKGQGFSPLHF
>.|TRBJ2-7|.|TRBV7-8
TGTGCCAGCAGCCCGAGCCCCTACGAGCAGTACTTC
CASSPSPYEQYF
>TRBD2|TRBJ2-5|.|TRBV7-2
TGTGCCAGCCGCTTAGCGGGGGCGGCCAAGTACTTC
CASRLAGAAKYF
>TRBD1|TRBJ1-6|.|TRBV5-5
TGTGCCAGCAGCAGGGTCCGGGACAGGAATTCACCCCTCCACTTT
CASSRVRDRNSPLHF
>.|TRBJ2-5|once|TRBV11-2
TGTGCCAGCAGCTTAGATCGGGTCAAAGAGACCCAGTACTTC
CASSLDRVKETQYF
>.|TRBJ2-6|.|TRBV25-1
TGTGCCAGTGGGCCCCCGGAAGCTGGGGCCAACGTCCTGACTTTC
CASGPPEAGANVLTF
>TRBD1|TRBJ1-5|.|TRBV6-2/TRBV6-3
TGTGCCAGCAGTACGGCAGACAGGGGACGGGGCAATCAGCCCCAGCATTTT
CASSTADRGRGNQPQHF
>TRBD1|TRBJ1-2|.|TRBV18
TGTGCCAGCTCACGGGATTTGACAGGGGACTATGGCTACACCTTC
CASSRDLTGDYGYTF
>.|TRBJ2-1|.|TRBV5-1
TGCGCCAGCACCCTAGAGTTTCATGAGCAGTTCTTC
CASTLEFHEQFF
>TRBD1|TRBJ2-7|.|TRBV7-9
TGTGCCAGCAGCTCCCCGGGACAGGGGGCCCACGAGCAGTACTTC
CASSSPGQGAHEQYF
>TRBD2|TRBJ2-7|.|TRBV4-3
TGCGCCAGCAGCGGACTAGCGGGGGGTTCGGGTGCGCGGGAGCAGTACTTC
CASSGLAGGSGAREQYF
>TRBD2|TRBJ2-2|.|TRBV2
TGTGCCAGCAAAGCGGGGACGAACACCGGGGAGCTGTTTTTT
CASKAGTNTGELFF
>TRBD2|TRBJ2-1|.|TRBV7-2
TGTGCCAGCAGCTCCCGGGGCGGGGGGGCTGTTGAGCAGTTCTTC
CASSSRGGGAVEQFF
>.|TRBJ1-5|.|TRBV18
TGTGCCAGCTCAAGTAGCGGGGCCCAGCAGCCCCAGCATTTT
CASSSSGAQQPQHF
>TRBD2|TRBJ2-5|.|TRBV5-6
TGTGCCAGCAGCTCGCCTTCTGGCGGGGGGTGGGAGACCCAGTACTTC
CASSSPSGGGWETQYF
>.|TRBJ2-7|.|TRBV12-3/TRBV12-4
TGTGCCAGCAGTCCCCCTTTCGGGGAGCAGTACTTC
CASSPPFGEQYF
>.|TRBJ2-5|.|TRBV6-5
TGTGCCAGCAGTTACTCGAGAGGGACCCAGTACTTC
CASSYSRGTQYF
>.|TRBJ1-1|.|TRBV19
TGTGCCAGTAGTATCCTCGGGGGTGAAGCTTTCTTT
CASSILGGEAFF
>TRBD1|TRBJ2-7|many|TRBV5-1
TGCGCCAGCAGCCCCAGGGGACAGGGTATCCACGAGCAGTACTTC
CASSPRGQGIHEQYF
>TRBD2|TRBJ2-3|.|TRBV5-4
TGTGCCAGCAGCTTACTAGCGTCAACCACAGATACGCAGTATTTT
CASSLLASTTDTQYF
>.|TRBJ2-1|.|TRBV27
TGTGCCAGCTCCCTACGGTCCGCGTACAATGAGCAGTTCTTC
CASSLRSAYNEQFF
>.|TRBJ1-1|.|TRBV19
TGTGCCAGTAGTTCGGGAAGGACTGCCGGGAGGAGTGAAGCTTTCTTT
CASSSGRTAGRSEAFF
>TRBD1|TRBJ1-6|.|TRBV2
TGTGCCAGCAGGAAAGGGGGCGCGGGGCCTAATTCACCCCTCCACTTT
CASRKGGAGPNSPLHF
>TRBD2|TRBJ2-3|.|TRBV28
TGTGCCAGCAGTTTAACCGGGACTAGCTTTAGCACAGATACGCAGTATTTT
CASSLTGTSFSTDTQYF
>.|TRBJ1-2|.|TRBV12-3/TRBV12-4
TGTGCCAGCAGTTCGGGACTATCCTATGGCTACACCTTC
CASSSGLSYGYTF
>.|TRBJ1-4|.|TRBV5-4
TGTGCCAGCAGCTTCGGAGCCGGCCGGACAACTAATGAAAAACTGTTTTTT
CASSFGAGRTTNEKLFF
>TRBD1|TRBJ1-3|once|TRBV6-5
TGTGCCAGCAGGACCGGGACAGGGGGAGGAAACACCATATATTTT
CASRTGTGGGNTIYF
>TRBD2|TRBJ2-5|.|TRBV5-4
TGTGCCAGCAGCTTGGGTACTAGCGGGGGACTTCTGGAGACCCAGTACTTC
CASSLGTSGGLLETQYF
>.|TRBJ2-7|.|TRBV5-4
TGTGCCAGCAGCTTCCGGAGGGAGATCCCTAACTACGAGCAGTACTTC
CASSFRREIPNYEQYF
>.|TRBJ2-6|.|TRBV11-2
TGTGCCAGCAGCTTGCGGGTCTCTGGGTCTGGGGCCAACGTCCTGACTTTC
CASSLRVSGSGANVLTF
>TRBD2|TRBJ2-1|.|TRBV11-2
TGTGCCAGCAGCCGAACGACTAGCGGGAGCTCCTACAATGAGCAGTTCTTC
CASSRTTSGSSYNEQFF
>.|TRBJ2-3|.|TRBV9
TGTGCCAGCAGCGTAGAAGGGGCGGGAACAGATACGCAGTATTTT
CASSVEGAGTDTQYF